This TCR beta chain was recovered during a study of identifying expanded T cells in peripheral blood. V was trimmed by 4 bases and J by 2 bases, leaving 17 bases between them. Germline V gives CDR1 SGHNT, CDR2 YYREEE (reference sequence). CDR3 length: 16 amino acids. Data came from immunoSEQ multiplex PCR; TCRdb stores just in-frame clones and leaves some out. The sample includes tens of thousands of clones, about 83% of them seen just once. No infections or other immune events were documented during collection. Notes on the study in general: Approximately 1.2 clones differed between technical replicates, versus about 15 and 19 over time. Roughly 2-week clone count variance significantly increased as total template count grew.

Concerning this clone: Its antigen remains unknown.

The clonotype comes from a person aged 18-70 years in good health. V usage is TRBV5-4 and J usage is TRBJ2-3; D assignment may be TRBD1 or TRBD2 (6 bases each). Sample: blood. CDR3 sequence reads: CASSAGGPLNTDTQYF. The CDR3 nucleotides read TGTGCCAGCAGCGCCGGGGGCCCCCTTAACACAGATACGCAGTATTTT.